The entry below describes one T cell receptor (beta chain). Each CDR3 protein is one row after TCRdb ran MiXCR on the 5' RACE reads. The sample shows 450,000 or so distinct CDR3 sequences, approximately 24% of them seen only once. These data come from a study of identical twins. Trimming stripped 5 bases from V and 5 bases from J, with 15 bases between. Per germline, CDR1 KGHSH and CDR2 LQKENI. There are 14 residues in the CDR3. A further study also used this sample, focusing on T cells expressing NK-cell markers.

Sequenced: CD4+ T cells sorted from blood. V and J are TRBV18 and TRBJ2-5; D could derive from TRBD1 or TRBD2 (5 bases each). This clonotype originated in a woman aged 18-29 years in good health. For the CDR3, the DNA is TGTGCCAGCTCATTCTGGACTGGGGCGGAGACCCAGTACTTC. This encodes CASSFWTGAETQYF.